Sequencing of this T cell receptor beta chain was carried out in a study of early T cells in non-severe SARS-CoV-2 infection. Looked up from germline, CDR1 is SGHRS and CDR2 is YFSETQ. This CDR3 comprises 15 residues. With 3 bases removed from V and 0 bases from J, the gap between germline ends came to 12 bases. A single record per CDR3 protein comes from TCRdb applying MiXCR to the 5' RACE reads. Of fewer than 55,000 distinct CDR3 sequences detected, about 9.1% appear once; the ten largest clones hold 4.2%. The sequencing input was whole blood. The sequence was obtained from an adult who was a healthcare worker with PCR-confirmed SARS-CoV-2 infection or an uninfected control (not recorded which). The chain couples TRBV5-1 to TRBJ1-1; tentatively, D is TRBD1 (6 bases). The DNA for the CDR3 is TGCGCCAGCAGCTGGATGACAGGACTGAACACTGAAGCTTTCTTT. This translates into CASSWMTGLNTEAFF.